Below are 7 T cell receptor beta chains sequenced from a single sample in a study of PD-1 blockade in classical Hodgkin lymphoma. Produced via immunoSEQ multiplex PCR; TCRdb's table is partial and in-frame only. Of about 23,000 clones detected, less than 90% appear once; the ten largest clones hold under 2%. Every patient was affected by relapse after autologous stem cell transplantation, while exposure to brentuximab vedotin was not uniform. The authors purified CD4+ T cells from thawed PBMCs by magnetic negative selection. The sample in question was CD4+ T cells from blood, obtained at baseline. Source of these receptors: a human donor with classical Hodgkin lymphoma.

V is TRBV6-5 and J is TRBJ1-6; D is possibly TRBD1 (6 bases). The CDR3 runs to 16 residues. The germline V gene has CDR1 MNHEY and CDR2 SVGAGI. The V gene lost 4 bases and the J gene lost 5 bases, with 15 bases spanning the gap. The CDR3 DNA sequence: TGTGCCAGCAGTTGGACAGTAGCGGGTGATAATTCACCCCTCCACTTT. It is translated as CASSWTVAGDNSPLHF.

The V and J genes are TRBV16 and TRBJ1-5; 7 nucleotides agree with TRBD1. The CDR3 sequence is 15 residues long. The V gene's germline CDR1 is KGHSY and CDR2 FQNENV. V gave up 0 bases and J gave up 2 bases; unmatched junction bases: 1. CDR3 coding DNA: TGTGCCAGCAGCCAATCAGACAGGGGCAATCAGCCCCAGCATTTT. This translates into CASSQSDRGNQPQHF.

The rearrangement links TRBV9 to TRBJ2-5; D possibly uses TRBD1 or TRBD2 (5 bases each). CDR1 and CDR2 from the germline V gene are SGDLS and YYNGEE. V lost 1 base to trimming and J lost 4 bases, with 14 bases between them. The CDR3 is 15 residues long. The CDR3 nucleotides are TGTGCCAGCAGCGTACGCAGGGAAGGGACAGAGACCCAGTACTTC. Translating it yields CASSVRREGTETQYF.

In nucleotides, the CDR3 is TGTGCCAGCAGCTTTTTATCAGGGAACTCTGGAAACACCATATATTTT. It specifies CASSFLSGNSGNTIYF. The rearrangement uses TRBV5-6 and TRBJ1-3, with TRBD1 as a possible D gene (5 bases). This CDR3 region has 16 residues. V dropped 2 bases and J dropped 0 bases, with 12 bases sitting between them. The germline V gene encodes CDR1 SGHDT and CDR2 YYEEEE.

This chain uses TRBV11-2 with TRBJ2-7, with D perhaps TRBD1 (6 bases). In germline, CDR1 is SGHAT, CDR2 FQNNGV. V gave up 3 bases and J gave up 1 base, with 10 bases separating them. The CDR3 has 14 residues. The CDR3 reads CASSFVGGSYEQYF. The CDR3 DNA sequence: TGTGCCAGCAGCTTTGTAGGGGGATCCTACGAGCAGTACTTC. Full variable domain (rest looked up from reference TRBV11-2 and TRBJ2-7): EAGVAQSPRYKIIEKRQSVAFWCNPISGHATLYWYQQILGQGPKLLIQFQNNGVVDDSQLPKDRFSAERLKGVDSTLKIQPAKLEDSAVYLCASSFVGGSYEQYFGPGTRLTVT.

The chain combines TRBV10-3 with TRBJ1-4, with 7 bases that match TRBD1. This CDR3 is built from 17 residues. The junction had 8 bases not matched to a gene; V was cut back by 0 bases and J by 4 bases. Germline V gene data show CDR1 as ENHRY and CDR2 as SYGVKD. CDR3 sequence reads: CAISESGPQGYNEKLFF. The DNA of the CDR3 is TGTGCCATCAGTGAGTCGGGTCCACAGGGGTATAATGAAAAACTGTTTTTT.

The chain joins TRBV30 to TRBJ2-5; D is possibly TRBD2 (7 bases). V shed 2 bases and J shed 4 bases, with 20 bases lying between them. The germline V gene has CDR1 GTSNPN and CDR2 SVGIG (reference sequence). This CDR3 is built from 16 residues. This CDR3 is CAWSRVVGGRGETQYF. CDR3 sequence (DNA): TGTGCCTGGAGTCGAGTCGTAGGGGGGAGGGGAGAGACCCAGTACTTC.